This T cell receptor (beta chain) derives from a study of blood T cell repertoires in COVID-19. Repertoires were generated with immunoSEQ multiplex PCR, while TCRdb's copy carries only in-frame clones and drops some. The table has 250,000 to 300,000 clones, roughly four fifths seen once; the top ten hold roughly 3.2%. Individuals aged roughly 18 to 95 years were recruited from fewer than 25 US areas. Per germline, CDR1 LNHDA and CDR2 SQIVND (reference sequence). V lost 10 bases and J lost 4, with 19 bases in between. This CDR3 has 14 amino acids. The TCR sequence derives from a man between 45 and 60 years old who had recovered from COVID-19. The chain joins TRBV19 to TRBJ1-2, with D possibly TRBD1 on 5 matching bases. Sequenced: PBMCs or T cells enriched from blood (not recorded which). CDR3: CATARELTVYGYTF. The DNA of the CDR3 is TGTGCCACCGCAAGAGAATTGACAGTCTATGGCTACACCTTC.